Each of the 5 T cell receptor beta chains below was sequenced from the same sample in a study of T-cell memory formation after mild COVID-19 (dated by TCRdb to 2020 to 2022). Libraries were prepared through 5' RACE. Sequencing instrument: Illumina NovaSeq 6000. TCRdb reprocessing: public reads trimmed at Q25 with fastp, clones called with MiXCR, in-frame beta chains kept. Each CDR3 protein appears once, grouped with its most common genes and DNA. This sample holds 280,000 or so distinct CDR3 sequences; roughly 18% were observed only once. The top ten hold roughly 23% of the sample. The sample comprised PBMCs or a T cell subset sorted from them (not recorded which). Receptor source: a man younger than 30 who had mild COVID-19 (a few samples of this study predate the infection). The sample titles of this study are shuffled in the database, so cell type and time point are left out; the donor was told from shared clones.

The chain couples TRBV7-2 to TRBJ2-7; perhaps D is TRBD1 or TRBD2 (6 bases each). Germline assignment: CDR1 SGHTA and CDR2 FQGNSA. The ends were cut back, 6 bases at V and 4 bases at J, with 13 bases in the middle. This CDR3 has 13 residues. The CDR3 DNA reads TGTGCCAGCAGGATAGGAGGGGGTTACGAGCAGTACTTC. Translated, it gives CASRIGGGYEQYF.

The chain recombines TRBV6-5 with TRBJ1-2; tentatively, D is TRBD1 (6 bases). The CDR3 extends over 13 amino acids. Between the trimmed V and J ends, which lost 6 bases and 4 bases, there was a span of 12 bases. The germline gives CDR1 MNHEY, CDR2 SVGAGI. The CDR3 nucleotides read TGTGCCAGCAGGGAAAGGACAGCCTATGGCTACACCTTC. Its translation: CASRERTAYGYTF.

The chain recombines TRBV4-2 with TRBJ2-5; the match to TRBD2 covers 7 bases. This CDR3 is 16 amino acids long. The germline V gene has CDR1 LGHNA and CDR2 YNFKEQ. V lost 0 bases to trimming and J lost 4 bases; unmatched junction nucleotides: 8. CDR3 sequence (DNA): TGTGCCAGCAGCCAAGATCCAGCCACGGGGGGAGAGACCCAGTACTTC. Its protein product is CASSQDPATGGETQYF.

This clonotype was picked up a small number of times. The gene calls are TRBV20-1 and TRBJ1-2; D gene uncertain. V was shortened by 7 bases and J by 4 bases, with 16 bases between the two germline ends. This CDR3 has 13 amino acids. Germline V lookup: CDR1 DFQATT, CDR2 SNEGSKA (reference sequence). Here the CDR3 DNA reads TGCAGTGGCCGACATCCCACAACCTATGGCTACACCTTC. Translating gives CSGRHPTTYGYTF.

The J gene is TRBJ1-4, the V gene TRBV5-1; 7 positions match TRBD1. V lost 0 bases, J lost 8 bases, and 7 bases stayed unmatched. The CDR3 loop spans 15 amino acids. CDR1 and CDR2 from the germline V gene are SGHRS and YFSETQ. The CDR3 DNA is TGCGCCAGCAGCTTGGGCGACAGGGTCGGGGAAAAACTGTTTTTT. It codes for CASSLGDRVGEKLFF.